This TCR beta chain was sequenced for a study of T cells in localized non-small cell lung cancer. This clone was observed a single time. The junction had 10 bases not matched to a gene; V was cut back by 5 bases and J by 10 bases. The germline V gene has CDR1 MGHDK and CDR2 SYGVNS. The CDR3 consists of 15 residues. Data came from immunoSEQ multiplex PCR; TCRdb stores just in-frame clones and leaves some out. The data contain tens of thousands of clones, more than 75% of them seen just once; the ten biggest clones take up approximately 22%. J is TRBJ1-6 and V is TRBV25-1; TRBD1 agrees at 8 bases. This sequence originates from a woman aged 35 to 69 with stage I squamous cell lung carcinoma. Sequenced material: peripheral blood, taken before any cancer treatment. DNA of the CDR3: TGTGCCAGCAGTCCCCGCCAGGGGGCGTACTCACCCCTCCACTTT. It yields the protein CASSPRQGAYSPLHF.